This TCR beta chain was captured by sequencing in a study of T cells after yellow fever vaccination. Whole-study results and caveats: Re-detected after boosting: most primary clones, more than 95% of CD4 and 88% of CD8.

The V end lost 4 bases, the J end lost 2 bases, and 10 bases lay between the germline ends. Germline CDR1 SGHRS, CDR2 YFSETQ. There are 14 residues in the CDR3. TCR cDNA was made by 5'RACE template switching, adding a universal primer site and UMIs. TCRdb re-derived calls from the 5' RACE reads in MiXCR, one entry per CDR3 protein. The table records about 45,000 distinct CDR3 sequences, 6.5% to 8.5% of them present only once. This specimen was CD8+ T cells not binding an NS4B(214-222) dextramer, sorted from PBMCs, taken 45 days after the yellow fever booster vaccination. V usage is TRBV5-1 and J usage is TRBJ1-5, with no clear D. This TCR came from a man aged 30 to 39 who received the YFV17D yellow fever vaccine. The CDR3 protein is CASSVGDGNQPQHF. The CDR3, as DNA: TGCGCCAGCAGCGTCGGAGATGGCAATCAGCCCCAGCATTTT.